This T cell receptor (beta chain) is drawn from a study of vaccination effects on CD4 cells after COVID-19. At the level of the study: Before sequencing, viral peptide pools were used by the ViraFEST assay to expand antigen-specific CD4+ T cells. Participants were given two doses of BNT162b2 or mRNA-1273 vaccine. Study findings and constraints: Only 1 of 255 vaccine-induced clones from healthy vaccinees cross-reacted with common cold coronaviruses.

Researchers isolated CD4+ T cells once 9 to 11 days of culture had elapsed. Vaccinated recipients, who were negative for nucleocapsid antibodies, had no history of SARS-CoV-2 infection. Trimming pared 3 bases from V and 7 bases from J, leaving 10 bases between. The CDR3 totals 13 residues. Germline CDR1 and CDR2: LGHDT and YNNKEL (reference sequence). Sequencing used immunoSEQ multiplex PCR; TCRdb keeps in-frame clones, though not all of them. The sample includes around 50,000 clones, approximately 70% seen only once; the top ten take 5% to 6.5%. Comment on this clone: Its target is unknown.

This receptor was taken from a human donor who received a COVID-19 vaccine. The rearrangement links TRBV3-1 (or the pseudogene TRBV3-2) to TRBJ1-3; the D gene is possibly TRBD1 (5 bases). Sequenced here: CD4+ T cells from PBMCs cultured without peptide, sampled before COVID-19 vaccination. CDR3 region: CASSQGRVNTIYF. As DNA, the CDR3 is TGTGCCAGCAGCCAGGGCAGGGTGAACACCATATATTTT.